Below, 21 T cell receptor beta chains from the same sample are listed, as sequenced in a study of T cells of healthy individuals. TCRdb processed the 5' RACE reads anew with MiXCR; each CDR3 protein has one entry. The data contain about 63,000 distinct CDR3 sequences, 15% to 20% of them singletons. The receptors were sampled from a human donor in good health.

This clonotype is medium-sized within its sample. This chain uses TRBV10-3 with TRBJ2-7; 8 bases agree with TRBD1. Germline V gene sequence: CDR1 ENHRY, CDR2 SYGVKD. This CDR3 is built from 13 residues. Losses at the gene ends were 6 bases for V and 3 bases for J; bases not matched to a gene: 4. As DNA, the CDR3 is TGTGCCATCAGGAACGGGACAGGCTACGAGCAGTACTTC. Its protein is CAIRNGTGYEQYF.

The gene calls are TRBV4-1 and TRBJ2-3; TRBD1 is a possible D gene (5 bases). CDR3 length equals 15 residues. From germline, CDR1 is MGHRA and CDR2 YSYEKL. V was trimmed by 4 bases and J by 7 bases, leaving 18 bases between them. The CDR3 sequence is CASSPQGLTRNTQYF. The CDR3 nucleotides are TGCGCCAGCAGCCCCCAGGGTTTAACGAGGAATACGCAGTATTTT.

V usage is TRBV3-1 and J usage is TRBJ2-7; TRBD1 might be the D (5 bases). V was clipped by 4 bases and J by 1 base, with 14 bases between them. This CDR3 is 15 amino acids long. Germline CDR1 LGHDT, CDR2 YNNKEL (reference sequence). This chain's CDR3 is CASSPPGRASYEQYF. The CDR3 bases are TGTGCCAGCAGCCCTCCCGGCAGGGCATCCTACGAGCAGTACTTC.

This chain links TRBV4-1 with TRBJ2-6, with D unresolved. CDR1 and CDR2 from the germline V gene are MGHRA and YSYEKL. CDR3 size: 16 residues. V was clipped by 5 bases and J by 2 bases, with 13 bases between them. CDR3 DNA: TGCGCCAGCAGCACCCCTCGTGGTGCTGGGGCCAACGTCCTGACTTTC. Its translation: CASSTPRGAGANVLTF.

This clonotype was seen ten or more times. The CDR3, as DNA: TGTGCCAGGGGGACAGGGGACAAGTACTATGGCTACACCTTC. Translated, it gives CARGTGDKYYGYTF. This chain links TRBV2 with TRBJ1-2; TRBD1 aligns across 10 bases. V lost 9 bases and J lost 3; bases outside the gene matches: 7. CDR1 and CDR2 (germline): SNHLY, FYNNEI. This CDR3 is built from 14 residues.

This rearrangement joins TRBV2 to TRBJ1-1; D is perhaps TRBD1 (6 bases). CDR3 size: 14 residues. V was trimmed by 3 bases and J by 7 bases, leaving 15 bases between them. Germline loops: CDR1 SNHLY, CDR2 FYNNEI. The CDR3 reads CASSDPRQAVEAFF. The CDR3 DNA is TGTGCCAGCAGTGACCCCAGACAGGCAGTTGAAGCTTTCTTT.

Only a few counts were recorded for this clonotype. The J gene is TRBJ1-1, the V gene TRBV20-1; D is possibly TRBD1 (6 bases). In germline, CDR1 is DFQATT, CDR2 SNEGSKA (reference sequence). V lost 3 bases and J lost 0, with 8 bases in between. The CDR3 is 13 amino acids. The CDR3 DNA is TGCAGTGCTAGCACAGGGTTGAACACTGAAGCTTTCTTT. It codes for CSASTGLNTEAFF.

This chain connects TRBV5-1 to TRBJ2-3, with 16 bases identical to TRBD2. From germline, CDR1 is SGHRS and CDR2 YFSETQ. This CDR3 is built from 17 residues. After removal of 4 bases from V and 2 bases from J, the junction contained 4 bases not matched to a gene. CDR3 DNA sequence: TGCGCCAGCAGCGGGACTAGCGGGGGGGCCGACACAGATACGCAGTATTTT. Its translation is CASSGTSGGADTDTQYF.

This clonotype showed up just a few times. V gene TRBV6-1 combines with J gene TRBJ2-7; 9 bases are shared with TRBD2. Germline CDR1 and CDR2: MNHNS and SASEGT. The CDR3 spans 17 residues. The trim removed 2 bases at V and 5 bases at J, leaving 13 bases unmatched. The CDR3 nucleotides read TGTGCCAGCAGTGAATATCGGGGAAGCGGGGGGACAGACGAGCAGTACTTC. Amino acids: CASSEYRGSGGTDEQYF.

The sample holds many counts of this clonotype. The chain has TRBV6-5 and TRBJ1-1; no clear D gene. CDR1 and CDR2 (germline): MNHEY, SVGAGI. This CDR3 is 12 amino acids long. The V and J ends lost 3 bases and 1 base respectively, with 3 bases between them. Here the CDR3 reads CASSYQNTEAFF. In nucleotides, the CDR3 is TGTGCCAGCAGTTATCAGAACACTGAAGCTTTCTTT.

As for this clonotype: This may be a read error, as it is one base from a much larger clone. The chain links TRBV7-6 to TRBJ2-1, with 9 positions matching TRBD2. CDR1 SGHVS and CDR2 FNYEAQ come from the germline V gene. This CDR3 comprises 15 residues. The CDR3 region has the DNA TGTACCAGCAGCCCGAGGACTAGCGCCTACAATGAGCAGTTCTTC. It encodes CTSSPRTSAYNEQFF.

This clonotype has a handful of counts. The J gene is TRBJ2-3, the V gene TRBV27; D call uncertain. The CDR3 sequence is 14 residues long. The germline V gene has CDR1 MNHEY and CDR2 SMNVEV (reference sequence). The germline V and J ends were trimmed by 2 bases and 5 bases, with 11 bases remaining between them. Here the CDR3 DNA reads TGTGCCAGCAGTTTAGATCCCGCGGAAGATACGCAGTATTTT. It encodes CASSLDPAEDTQYF.

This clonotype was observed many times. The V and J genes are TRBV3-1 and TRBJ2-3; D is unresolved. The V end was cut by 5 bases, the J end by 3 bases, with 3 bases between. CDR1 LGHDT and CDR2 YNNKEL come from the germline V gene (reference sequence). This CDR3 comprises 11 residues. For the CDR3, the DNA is TGTGCCAGCAGCTATACAGATACGCAGTATTTT. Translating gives CASSYTDTQYF.

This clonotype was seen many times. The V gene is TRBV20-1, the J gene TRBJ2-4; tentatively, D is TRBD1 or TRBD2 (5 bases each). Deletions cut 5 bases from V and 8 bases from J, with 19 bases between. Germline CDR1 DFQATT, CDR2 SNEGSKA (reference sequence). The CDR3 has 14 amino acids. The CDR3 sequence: CSAHSGTSGYIQYF. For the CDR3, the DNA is TGCAGTGCTCATTCCGGGACGAGTGGGTACATTCAGTACTTC.

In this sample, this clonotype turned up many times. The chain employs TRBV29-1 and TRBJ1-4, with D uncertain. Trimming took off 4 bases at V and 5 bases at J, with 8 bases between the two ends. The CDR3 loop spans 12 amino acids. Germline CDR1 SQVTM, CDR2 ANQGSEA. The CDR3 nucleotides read TGCAGCGTTGTAAGGTCGAATGAAAAACTGTTTTTT. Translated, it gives CSVVRSNEKLFF.

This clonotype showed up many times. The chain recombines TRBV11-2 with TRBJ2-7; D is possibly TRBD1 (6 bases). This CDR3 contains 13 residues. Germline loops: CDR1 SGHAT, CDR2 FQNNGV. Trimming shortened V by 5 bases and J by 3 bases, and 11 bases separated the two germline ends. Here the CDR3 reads CASSLGQNYEQYF. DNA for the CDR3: TGTGCCAGCAGCCTCGGACAGAACTACGAGCAGTACTTC.

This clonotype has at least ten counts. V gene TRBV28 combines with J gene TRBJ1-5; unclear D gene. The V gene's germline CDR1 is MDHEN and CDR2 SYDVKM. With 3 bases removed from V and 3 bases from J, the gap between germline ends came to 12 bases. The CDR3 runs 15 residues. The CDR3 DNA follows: TGTGCCAGCAGTTTTATGTCAGAGACCAATCAGCCCCAGCATTTT. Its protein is CASSFMSETNQPQHF.

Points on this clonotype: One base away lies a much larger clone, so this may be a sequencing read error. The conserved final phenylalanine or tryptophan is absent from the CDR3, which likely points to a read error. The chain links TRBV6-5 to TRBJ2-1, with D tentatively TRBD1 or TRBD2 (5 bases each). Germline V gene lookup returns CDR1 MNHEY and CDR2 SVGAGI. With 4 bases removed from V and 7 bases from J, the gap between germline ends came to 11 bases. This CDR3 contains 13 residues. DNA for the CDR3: TGTGCCAGCAGTTTGGGGGTACTTAATGAGCAGTTCCTC. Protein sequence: CASSLGVLNEQFL.

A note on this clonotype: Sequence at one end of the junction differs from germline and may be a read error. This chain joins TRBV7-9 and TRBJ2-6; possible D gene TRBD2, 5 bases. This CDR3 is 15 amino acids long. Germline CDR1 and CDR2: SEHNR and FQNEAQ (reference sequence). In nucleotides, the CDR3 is TGCGCCAGCAGCAGGACTCTTTCTGGGGCCAACGTCCTGACTTTC. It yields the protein CASSRTLSGANVLTF.

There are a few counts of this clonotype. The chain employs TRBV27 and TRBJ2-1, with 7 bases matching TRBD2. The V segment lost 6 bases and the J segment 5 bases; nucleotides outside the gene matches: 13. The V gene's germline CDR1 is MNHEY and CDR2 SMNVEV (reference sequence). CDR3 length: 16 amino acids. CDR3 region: CASSPWGGRGHNEQFF. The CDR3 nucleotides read TGTGCCAGCAGCCCTTGGGGCGGGAGAGGTCACAATGAGCAGTTCTTC.

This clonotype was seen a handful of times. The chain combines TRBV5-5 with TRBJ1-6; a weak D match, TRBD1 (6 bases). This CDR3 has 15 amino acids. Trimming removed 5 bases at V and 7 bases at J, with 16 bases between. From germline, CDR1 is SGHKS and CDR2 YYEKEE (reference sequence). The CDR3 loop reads CASSWQGTANSPLHF. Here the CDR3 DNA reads TGTGCCAGCAGTTGGCAGGGGACGGCAAATTCACCCCTCCACTTT.